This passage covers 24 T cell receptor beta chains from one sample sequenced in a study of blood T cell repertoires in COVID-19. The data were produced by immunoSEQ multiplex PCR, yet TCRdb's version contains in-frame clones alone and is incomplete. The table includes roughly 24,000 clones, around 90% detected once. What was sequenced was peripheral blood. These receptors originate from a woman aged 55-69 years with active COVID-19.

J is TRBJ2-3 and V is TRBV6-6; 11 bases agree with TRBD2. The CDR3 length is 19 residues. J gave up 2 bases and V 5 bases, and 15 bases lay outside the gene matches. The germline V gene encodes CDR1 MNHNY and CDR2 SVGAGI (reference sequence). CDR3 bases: TGTGCCAGCAGTCAGACCGGGACTAGCGGTTCTCTTCTCACAGATACGCAGTATTTT. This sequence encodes CASSQTGTSGSLLTDTQYF.

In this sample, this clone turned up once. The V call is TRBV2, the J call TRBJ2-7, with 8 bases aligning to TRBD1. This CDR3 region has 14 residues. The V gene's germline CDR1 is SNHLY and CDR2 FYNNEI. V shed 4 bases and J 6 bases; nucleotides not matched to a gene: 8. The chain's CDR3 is CASSGTTGDSEQYF. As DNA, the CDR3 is TGTGCCAGCAGTGGTACGACAGGGGATAGCGAGCAGTACTTC.

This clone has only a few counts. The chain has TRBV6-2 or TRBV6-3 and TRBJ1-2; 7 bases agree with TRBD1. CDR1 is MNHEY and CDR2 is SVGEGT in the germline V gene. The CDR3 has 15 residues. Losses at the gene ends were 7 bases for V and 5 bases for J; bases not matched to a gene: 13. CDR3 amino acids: CASNPWGTARYGYTF. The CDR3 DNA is TGTGCCAGCAACCCCTGGGGGACAGCGCGTTATGGCTACACCTTC.

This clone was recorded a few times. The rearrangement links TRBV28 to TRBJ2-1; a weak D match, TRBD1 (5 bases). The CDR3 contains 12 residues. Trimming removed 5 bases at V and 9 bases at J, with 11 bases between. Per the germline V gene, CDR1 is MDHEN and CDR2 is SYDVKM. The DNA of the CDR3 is TGTGCCAGCAGTCCGGACATTTCTGAGCAGTTCTTC. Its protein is CASSPDISEQFF.

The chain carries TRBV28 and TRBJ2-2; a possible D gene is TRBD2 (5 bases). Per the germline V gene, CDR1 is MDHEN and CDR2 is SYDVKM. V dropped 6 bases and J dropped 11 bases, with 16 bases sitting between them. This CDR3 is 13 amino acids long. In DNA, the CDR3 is TGTGCCAGCAGGGCGGCGGGCCGGACCGAGCTGTTTTTT. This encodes CASRAAGRTELFF.

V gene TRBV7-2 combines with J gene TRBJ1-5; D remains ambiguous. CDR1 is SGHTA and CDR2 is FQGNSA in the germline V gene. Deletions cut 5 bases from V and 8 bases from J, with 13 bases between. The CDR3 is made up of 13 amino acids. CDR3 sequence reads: CASSKKGSEPQHF. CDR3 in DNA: TGTGCCAGCAGCAAAAAGGGTAGCGAGCCCCAGCATTTT.

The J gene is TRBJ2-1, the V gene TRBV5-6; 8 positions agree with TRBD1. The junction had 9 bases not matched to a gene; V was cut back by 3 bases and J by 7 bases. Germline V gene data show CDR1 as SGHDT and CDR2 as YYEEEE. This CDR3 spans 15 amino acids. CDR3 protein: CASSSLRTGRNEQFF. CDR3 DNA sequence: TGTGCCAGCAGCTCCTTAAGGACAGGGCGAAATGAGCAGTTCTTC.

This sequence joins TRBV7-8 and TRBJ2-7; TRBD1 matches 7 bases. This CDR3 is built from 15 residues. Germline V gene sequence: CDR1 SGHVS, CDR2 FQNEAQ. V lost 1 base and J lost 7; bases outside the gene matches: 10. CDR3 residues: CASSLGTGQLKEQYF. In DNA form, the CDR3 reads TGTGCCAGCAGCTTAGGGACAGGTCAATTGAAGGAGCAGTACTTC.

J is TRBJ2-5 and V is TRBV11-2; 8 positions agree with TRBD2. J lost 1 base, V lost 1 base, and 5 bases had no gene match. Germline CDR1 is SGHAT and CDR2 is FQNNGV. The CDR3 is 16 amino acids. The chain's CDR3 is CASSLGLAGRQETQYF. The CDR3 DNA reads TGTGCCAGCAGCTTAGGGCTAGCGGGCCGCCAAGAGACCCAGTACTTC.

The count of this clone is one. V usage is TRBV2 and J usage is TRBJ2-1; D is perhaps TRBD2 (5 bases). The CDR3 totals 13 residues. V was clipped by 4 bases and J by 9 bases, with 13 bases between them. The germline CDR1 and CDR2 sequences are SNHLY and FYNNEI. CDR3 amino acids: CASSGTGLSEQFF. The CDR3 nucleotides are TGTGCCAGCAGTGGGACTGGTTTGAGTGAGCAGTTCTTC.

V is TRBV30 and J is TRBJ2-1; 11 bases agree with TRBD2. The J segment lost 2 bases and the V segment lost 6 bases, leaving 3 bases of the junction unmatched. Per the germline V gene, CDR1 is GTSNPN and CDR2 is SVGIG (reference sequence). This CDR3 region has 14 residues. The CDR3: CACSSGRPYNEQFF. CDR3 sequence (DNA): TGTGCCTGCTCTAGCGGGAGGCCCTACAATGAGCAGTTCTTC.

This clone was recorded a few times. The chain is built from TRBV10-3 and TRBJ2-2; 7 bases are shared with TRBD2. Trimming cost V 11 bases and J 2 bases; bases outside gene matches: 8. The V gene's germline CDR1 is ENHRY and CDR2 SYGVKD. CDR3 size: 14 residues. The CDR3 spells CASWAGDNTGELFF. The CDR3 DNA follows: TGTGCCTCATGGGCGGGGGATAACACCGGGGAGCTGTTTTTT.

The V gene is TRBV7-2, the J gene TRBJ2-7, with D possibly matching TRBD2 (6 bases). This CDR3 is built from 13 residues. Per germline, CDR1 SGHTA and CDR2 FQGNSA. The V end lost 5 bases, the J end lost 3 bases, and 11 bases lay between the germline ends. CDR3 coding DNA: TGTGCCAGCAGCATTAGGGAGGACTACGAGCAGTACTTC. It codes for CASSIREDYEQYF.

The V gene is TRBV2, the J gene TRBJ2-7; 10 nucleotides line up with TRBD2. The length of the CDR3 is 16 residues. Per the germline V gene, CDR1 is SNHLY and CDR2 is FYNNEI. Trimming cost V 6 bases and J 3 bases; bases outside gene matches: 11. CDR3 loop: CASREGEAGGFYEQYF. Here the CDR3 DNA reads TGTGCCAGCAGAGAGGGGGAAGCGGGAGGGTTCTACGAGCAGTACTTC.

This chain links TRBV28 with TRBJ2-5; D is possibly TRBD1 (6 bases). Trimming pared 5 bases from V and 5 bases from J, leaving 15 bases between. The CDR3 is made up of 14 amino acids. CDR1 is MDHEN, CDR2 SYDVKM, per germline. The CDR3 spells CASSKQGWDETQYF. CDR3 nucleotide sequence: TGTGCCAGCAGTAAACAGGGTTGGGATGAGACCCAGTACTTC.

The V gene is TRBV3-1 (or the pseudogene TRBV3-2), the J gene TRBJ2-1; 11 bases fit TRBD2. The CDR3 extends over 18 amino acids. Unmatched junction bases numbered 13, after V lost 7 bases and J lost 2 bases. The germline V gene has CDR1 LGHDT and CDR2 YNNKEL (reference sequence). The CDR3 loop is CASTDTGLAVLPYNEQFF. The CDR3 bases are TGTGCCAGCACCGACACGGGACTAGCGGTCCTCCCCTACAATGAGCAGTTCTTC.

CDR3 in DNA: TGTGCCAGCAGTTACTCCCTGACAGGGGAGTATAGCAATCAGCCCCAGCATTTT. Translated: CASSYSLTGEYSNQPQHF. J is TRBJ1-5 and V is TRBV6-2 or TRBV6-3; TRBD1 matches 8 bases. The CDR3 sequence is 18 residues long. The trim removed 0 bases at V and 0 bases at J, leaving 7 bases unmatched. CDR1 MNHEY and CDR2 SVGEGT come from the germline V gene.

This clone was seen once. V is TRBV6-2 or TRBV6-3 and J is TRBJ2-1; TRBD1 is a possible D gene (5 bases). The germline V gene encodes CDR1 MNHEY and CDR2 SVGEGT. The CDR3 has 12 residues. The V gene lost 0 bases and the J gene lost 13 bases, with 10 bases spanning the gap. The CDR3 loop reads CASSYSVQGQFF. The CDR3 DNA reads TGTGCCAGCAGTTACTCGGTGCAGGGTCAGTTCTTC.

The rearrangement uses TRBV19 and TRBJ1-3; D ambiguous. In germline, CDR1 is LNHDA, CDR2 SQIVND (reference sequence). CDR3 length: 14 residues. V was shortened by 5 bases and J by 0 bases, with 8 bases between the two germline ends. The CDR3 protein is CASSPTGSGNTIYF. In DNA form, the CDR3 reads TGTGCCAGTAGTCCGACGGGCTCTGGAAACACCATATATTTT.

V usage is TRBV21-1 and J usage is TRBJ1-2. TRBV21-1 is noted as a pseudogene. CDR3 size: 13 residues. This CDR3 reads CASSKLLVYGYTF. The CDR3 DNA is TGTGCCAGCAGCAAACTTTTAGTATATGGCTACACCTTC.

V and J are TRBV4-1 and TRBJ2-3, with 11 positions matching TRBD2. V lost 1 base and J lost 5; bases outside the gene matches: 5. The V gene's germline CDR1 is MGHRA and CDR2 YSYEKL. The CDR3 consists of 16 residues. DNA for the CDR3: TGCGCCAGCAGCCAAGGACTAGCGGGAAGGGGAGATACGCAGTATTTT. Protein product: CASSQGLAGRGDTQYF.

CDR3 bases: TGTGCCAGCAGCCACCGCGTGGGCTCTTTCTACGAGCAGTACTTC. It encodes CASSHRVGSFYEQYF. The chain couples TRBV3-1 (or the pseudogene TRBV3-2) to TRBJ2-7; D is ambiguous. CDR1 LGHDT and CDR2 YNNKEL come from the germline V gene (reference sequence). V lost 3 bases to trimming and J lost 3 bases, with 15 bases between them. This CDR3 spans 15 amino acids.

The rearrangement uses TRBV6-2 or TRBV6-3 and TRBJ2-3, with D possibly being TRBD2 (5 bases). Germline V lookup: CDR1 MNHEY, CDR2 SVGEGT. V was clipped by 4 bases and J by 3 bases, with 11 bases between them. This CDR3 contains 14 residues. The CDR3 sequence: CASSLERNTDTQYF. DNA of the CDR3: TGTGCCAGCAGTTTGGAGCGGAATACAGATACGCAGTATTTT.

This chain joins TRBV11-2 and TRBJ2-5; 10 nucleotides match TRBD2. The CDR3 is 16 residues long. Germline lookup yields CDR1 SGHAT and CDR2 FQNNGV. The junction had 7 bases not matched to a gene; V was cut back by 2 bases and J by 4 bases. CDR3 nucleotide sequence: TGTGCCAGCAGCTTAAACGTAGCGGGAGGCGCAGAGACCCAGTACTTC. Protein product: CASSLNVAGGAETQYF.